This entry features one T cell receptor (beta chain) sequence. Original processing methods: For nucleated cells, counts were estimated from reference gene primer amplification. Clones were sequenced by immunoSEQ multiplex PCR, and TCRdb holds only the in-frame ones, with some missing. V, J and clone size are those of that table, while D and trimming were read from the DNA. The repertoire holds about 370,000 clones, 80% to 90% seen once, with 0.95% to 1.1% in the top ten. This entry belongs to a study of blood T cell repertoires in COVID-19. Whole-study context: T cells, B-cell-depleted T cells, or PBMCs supplied cDNA or gDNA.

With 7 bases removed from V and 6 bases from J, the gap between germline ends came to 24 bases. This CDR3 region has 16 residues. Germline lookup yields CDR1 SNHLY and CDR2 FYNNEI. This chain connects TRBV2 to TRBJ1-2; the D gene is possibly TRBD1 (6 bases). The receptor comes from a man aged 18 to 30 who had recovered from COVID-19. The source material was PBMCs or T cells enriched from blood (not recorded which). The CDR3 bases are TGTGCCAGCACCCACGGCCCGGGGGGCGCATTCCATGGCTACACCTTC. Its translation: CASTHGPGGAFHGYTF.